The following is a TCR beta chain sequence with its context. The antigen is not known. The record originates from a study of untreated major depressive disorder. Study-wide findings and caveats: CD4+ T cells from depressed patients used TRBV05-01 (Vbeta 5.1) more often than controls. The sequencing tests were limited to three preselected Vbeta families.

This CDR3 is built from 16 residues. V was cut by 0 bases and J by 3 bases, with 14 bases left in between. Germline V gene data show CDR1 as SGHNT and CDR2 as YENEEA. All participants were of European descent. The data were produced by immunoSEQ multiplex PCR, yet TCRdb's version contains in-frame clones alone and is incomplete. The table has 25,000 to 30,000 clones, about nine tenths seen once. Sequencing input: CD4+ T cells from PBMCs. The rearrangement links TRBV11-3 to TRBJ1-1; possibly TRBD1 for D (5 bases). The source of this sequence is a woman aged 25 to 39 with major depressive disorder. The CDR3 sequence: CASSLESWGGYTEAFF. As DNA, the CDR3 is TGTGCCAGCAGCTTAGAATCATGGGGGGGATACACTGAAGCTTTCTTT.